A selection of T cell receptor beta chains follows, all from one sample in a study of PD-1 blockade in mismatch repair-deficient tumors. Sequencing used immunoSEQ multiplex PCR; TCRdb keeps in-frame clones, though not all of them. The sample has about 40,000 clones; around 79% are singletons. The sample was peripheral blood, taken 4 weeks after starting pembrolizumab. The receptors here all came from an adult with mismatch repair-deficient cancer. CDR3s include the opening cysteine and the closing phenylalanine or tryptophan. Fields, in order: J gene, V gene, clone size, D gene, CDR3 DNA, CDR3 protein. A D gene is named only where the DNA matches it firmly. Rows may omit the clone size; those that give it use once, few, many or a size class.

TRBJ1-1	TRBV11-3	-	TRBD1	TGTGCCAGCAGCTTATCCAGGGGGGGGAGGACTGAAGCTTTCTTT	CASSLSRGGRTEAFF
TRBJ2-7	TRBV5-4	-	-	TGTGCCAGCAGCCTGACAGACTCCGAGATCACCTACGAGCAGTACTTC	CASSLTDSEITYEQYF
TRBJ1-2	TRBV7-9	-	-	TGTGCCAGCAGACCCACGGCCCCGGCATGGGGCTACACCTTC	CASRPTAPAWGYTF
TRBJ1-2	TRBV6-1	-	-	TGTGCCAGCAGTGAAGGCACAGGGCTGTATTTTCATGGCTACACCTTC	CASSEGTGLYFHGYTF
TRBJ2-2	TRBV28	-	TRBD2	TGTGCCAGCAGTTTATCCCCTCTAGCGGGACTCACCGGGGAGCTGTTTTTT	CASSLSPLAGLTGELFF
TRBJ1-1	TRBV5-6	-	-	TGTGCCAGCATTGTAGGTGGGGGCACTGAAGCTTTCTTT	CASIVGGGTEAFF
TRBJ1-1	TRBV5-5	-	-	TGTGCCAGCAGCTTGGGACTGAACACTGAAGCTTTCTTT	CASSLGLNTEAFF
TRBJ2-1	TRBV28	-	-	TGTGCCAGCGGGAGATTCAATGAGCAGTTCTTC	CASGRFNEQFF
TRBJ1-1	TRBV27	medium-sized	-	TGTGCCAGCAGTTTCCAGGGGTTATTCACTGAAGCTTTCTTT	CASSFQGLFTEAFF
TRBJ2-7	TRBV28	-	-	TGTGCCAGCAGTTTCGACGACAGTTACGAGCAGTACTTC	CASSFDDSYEQYF
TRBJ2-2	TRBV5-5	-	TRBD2	TGTGCCAGCAGCTTGGCAATAGCGGGAGAAGGAGGGGAGCTGTTTTTT	CASSLAIAGEGGELFF
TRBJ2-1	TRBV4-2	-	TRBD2	TGTGCCAGCAGCCGACAAAGCACTAGCGGTTACAATGAGCAGTTCTTC	CASSRQSTSGYNEQFF
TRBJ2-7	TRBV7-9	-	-	TGTGCCAGCAGCAAGGGGGGCAGGTCGAAATCCTACGAGCAGTACTTC	CASSKGGRSKSYEQYF
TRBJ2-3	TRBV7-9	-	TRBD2	TGTGCCAGCTCCTCGCGACTAGCGGGAGCGACAGATACGCAGTATTTT	CASSSRLAGATDTQYF
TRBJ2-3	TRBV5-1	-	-	TGCGCCAGCAGCTTAGAAGCGGATACGCAGTATTTT	CASSLEADTQYF
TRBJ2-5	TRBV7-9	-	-	TGTGCCAGCAGCTTATACGTTGAAGAGACCCAGTACTTC	CASSLYVEETQYF
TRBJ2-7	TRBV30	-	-	TGTGCCTGGAGTGGTGGGAGAACGCACGAGCAGTACTTC	CAWSGGRTHEQYF
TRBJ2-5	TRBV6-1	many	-	TGTGCCAGCAGGGATCCGGGGGGCATTGAGACCCAGTACTTC	CASRDPGGIETQYF
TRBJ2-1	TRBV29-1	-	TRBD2	TGCAGCGTTGAAGTCGGCGGGACTAGCGGGAGTGTTGAGCAGTTCTTC	CSVEVGGTSGSVEQFF
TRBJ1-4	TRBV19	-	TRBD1	TGTGCCAGTAGTACTGAGGGACAGTCTAATGAAAAACTGTTTTTT	CASSTEGQSNEKLFF
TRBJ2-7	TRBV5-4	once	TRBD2	TGTGCCAGCAGCGATACCGGGACTAGCGATACCTACGAGCAGTACTTC	CASSDTGTSDTYEQYF
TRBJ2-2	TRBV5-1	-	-	TGCGCCAGCAGCTTGGCTGGGACGGACGGGGAGCTGTTTTTT	CASSLAGTDGELFF
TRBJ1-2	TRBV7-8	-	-	TGTGCCAGCAGCTTAGAAGCAGGGTCGTACTATGGCTACACCTTC	CASSLEAGSYYGYTF
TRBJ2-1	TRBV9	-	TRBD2	TGTGCCAGTAGCGGGAGGGCCTGGGGCTCCTACAATGAGCAGTTCTTC	CASSGRAWGSYNEQFF
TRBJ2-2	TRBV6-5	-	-	TGTGCCAGCAGTCCCTTTATTTCCCAGGCCGGGGAGCTGTTTTTT	CASSPFISQAGELFF
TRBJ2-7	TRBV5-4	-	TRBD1	TGTGCCAGCAGCACGACAGGGGGCAATGAGCAGTACTTC	CASSTTGGNEQYF
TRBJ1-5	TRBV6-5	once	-	TGTGCCAGCAGGAGAAGTTCGTATAGCAATCAGCCCCAGCATTTT	CASRRSSYSNQPQHF
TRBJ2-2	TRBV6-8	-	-	TGTGCCAGCAGCAAGACTGAGACCGCGAACACCGGGGAGCTGTTTTTT	CASSKTETANTGELFF
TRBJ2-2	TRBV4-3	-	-	TGCGCCAGCAGCCAAGACCGCGCTGCCGGGGAGCTGTTTTTT	CASSQDRAAGELFF
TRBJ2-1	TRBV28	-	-	TGTGCCAGCAGCATAGCATATGAGCAGTTCTTC	CASSIAYEQFF
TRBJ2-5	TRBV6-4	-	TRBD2	TGTGCCAACCCTACTAGCGGCAACGGGACCCAGTACTTC	CANPTSGNGTQYF
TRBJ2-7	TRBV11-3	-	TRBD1	TGTGCCAGCAGCGCCGGGACAGCCTACGAGCAGTACTTC	CASSAGTAYEQYF
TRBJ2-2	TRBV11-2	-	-	TGTGCCAGCAGCGTCCGCACTAGCACCGGGGAGCTGTTTTTT	CASSVRTSTGELFF
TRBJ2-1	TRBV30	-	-	TGTGCCTGGAGTGTATTCGGGAAGCAGTTCTTC	CAWSVFGKQFF
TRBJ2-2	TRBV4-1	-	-	TGCGCCAGCAGCCAAGATATGGACTTAACCACCGGGGAGCTGTTTTTT	CASSQDMDLTTGELFF
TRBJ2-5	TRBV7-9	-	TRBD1	TGTGCCAGCAGCAAACAGACAGGGGCGCTGGGGGAGACCCAGTACTTC	CASSKQTGALGETQYF
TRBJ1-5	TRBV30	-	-	TGTGCCTCGATACCAGGGGTTAAAGGGGATCAGCCCCAGCATTTT	CASIPGVKGDQPQHF
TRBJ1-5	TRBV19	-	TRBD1	TGTGCCAGTACCGGGACAGGTTCAGGCCAGCCCCAGCATTTT	CASTGTGSGQPQHF
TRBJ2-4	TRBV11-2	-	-	TGTGCCAGCAGCTTCCACACATTCCTAGCCAAAAACATTCAGTACTTC	CASSFHTFLAKNIQYF
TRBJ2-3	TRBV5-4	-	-	TGTGCCAGCAGCCCCCCCGCAACAGATACGCAGTATTTT	CASSPPATDTQYF
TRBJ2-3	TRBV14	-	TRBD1	TGTGCCAGCAGCCAATACCTTGGACAGGGATATAGCACAGATACGCAGTATTTT	CASSQYLGQGYSTDTQYF
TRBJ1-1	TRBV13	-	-	TGTGCCAGCAGCTCTCCCAACACTGAAGCTTTCTTT	CASSSPNTEAFF
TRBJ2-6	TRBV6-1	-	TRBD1	TGTGCCAGCAGTGTCCGGACAGGGAGGTCTGGGGCCAACGTCCTGACTTTC	CASSVRTGRSGANVLTF
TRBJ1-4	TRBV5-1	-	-	TGCGCCAGCAGCGAAGGGAATACTAATGAAAAACTGTTTTTT	CASSEGNTNEKLFF
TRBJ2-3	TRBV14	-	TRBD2	TGTGCCAGCAGCCTGGGACTAGCCCGCGGGACAGATACGCAGTATTTT	CASSLGLARGTDTQYF
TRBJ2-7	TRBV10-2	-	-	TGCGCCAGCAGGGGGGGACAGCGGAACGAGCAGTACTTC	CASRGGQRNEQYF
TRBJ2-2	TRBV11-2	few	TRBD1	TGTGCCAGCAGCCCAAGGACAGGGGCCGGGGAGCTGTTTTTT	CASSPRTGAGELFF
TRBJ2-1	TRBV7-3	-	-	TGTGCCAGCAGCGATTACAATGAGCAGTTCTTC	CASSDYNEQFF
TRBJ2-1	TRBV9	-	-	TGTGCCAGCAGCCCCGACTCCCTAAGGTACAATGAGCAGTTCTTC	CASSPDSLRYNEQFF
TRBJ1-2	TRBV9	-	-	TGTGCCAGCAGCGCCCCGGGGGCGAGTGGCTACACCTTC	CASSAPGASGYTF
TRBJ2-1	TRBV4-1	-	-	TGCGCCAGCAGCCAAACCCAATCCAGGTCCAGTGAGCAGTTCTTC	CASSQTQSRSSEQFF
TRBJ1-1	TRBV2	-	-	TGTGCCAGCAGTGACCGGCGAGTCGGAGTCGTGGGCACTGAAGCTTTCTTT	CASSDRRVGVVGTEAFF
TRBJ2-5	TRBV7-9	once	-	TGTGCCAGCTCCCCGGGGGGACAGCAAGAGACCCAGTACTTC	CASSPGGQQETQYF
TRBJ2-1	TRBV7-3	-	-	TGTGCCAGCAGCTCGAGCCGGGGTGAGCAGTTCTTC	CASSSSRGEQFF
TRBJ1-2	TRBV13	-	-	TGTGCCAGCAGCTTTTCCAGGGAGTCTCGCTACACCTTC	CASSFSRESRYTF
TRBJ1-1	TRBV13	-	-	TGTGCCAGCAGCTGGGGTGGGATGAACACTGAAGCTTTCTTT	CASSWGGMNTEAFF
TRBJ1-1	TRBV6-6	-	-	TGTGCCAGCAGGGACAGGAACACTGAAGCTTTCTTT	CASRDRNTEAFF